These 25 T cell receptor beta chains came from one sample sequenced in a study of vaccination and CD4 T cells after COVID-19. No antigens are known for them. Time point meaning: late sampling 161 to 241 days after vaccination in a few convalescent patients. The sample's treatment: approximately nine-day PBMC culture with coronavirus spike peptide pools or control peptides (ViraFEST assay). The assay that was used to sequence DNA from cultured CD4+ T cells was the Oncomine TCR Beta short-read assay. TCRdb itself ran the PCR reads through MiXCR, one entry per CDR3 protein. This table holds fewer than 30,000 distinct CDR3 sequences, roughly 38% found once. The sample was CD4+ T cells from blood, cultured in vitro, taken about 7 months after SARS-CoV-2 vaccination. The receptor set was obtained from a human donor who had recovered from COVID-19.

V and J are TRBV5-4 and TRBJ1-1; the D is unclear. Trimming took 0 bases from V and 0 from J, leaving 6 bases between them. Germline V CDR1 and CDR2: SGHNT, YYREEE (reference sequence). The CDR3 sequence is 14 residues long. The CDR3 is CASSLEQMNTEAFF. CDR3 sequence (DNA): TGTGCCAGCAGCTTGGAGCAAATGAACACTGAAGCTTTCTTT.

The chain is built from TRBV7-6 and TRBJ2-5; 7 positions agree with TRBD2. V lost 2 bases and J lost 4; bases outside the gene matches: 1. The CDR3 spans 13 residues. Germline assignment: CDR1 SGHVS and CDR2 FNYEAQ. The CDR3 DNA sequence: TGTGCCAGCAGCTTAACTAGCGTAGAGACCCAGTACTTC. The encoded protein is CASSLTSVETQYF.

This clonotype was seen a few times. The chain joins TRBV10-1 to TRBJ2-7; D remains ambiguous. Germline CDR1 is WNHNN and CDR2 is SYGVQD (reference sequence). The V gene lost 0 bases and the J gene lost 1 base, with 10 bases spanning the gap. CDR3 length: 15 residues. CDR3 in amino acids: CASSESGWGSYEQYF. For the CDR3, the DNA is TGCGCCAGCAGTGAGTCGGGGTGGGGATCCTACGAGCAGTACTTC.

The genes are TRBV5-1 and TRBJ2-5; no reliable D call. The CDR3 contains 15 residues. Trimming pared 0 bases from V and 1 base from J, leaving 10 bases between. The germline CDR1 and CDR2 sequences are SGHRS and YFSETQ. CDR3 protein: CASSLGSQTQETQYF. CDR3 bases: TGCGCCAGCAGCTTGGGTTCCCAGACCCAAGAGACCCAGTACTTC.

The chain employs TRBV15 and TRBJ2-1; 9 nucleotides align to TRBD1. The trim removed 0 bases at V and 16 bases at J, leaving 4 bases unmatched. This CDR3 spans 12 amino acids. The germline V gene encodes CDR1 LNHNV and CDR2 YYDKDF (reference sequence). CDR3 coding DNA: TGTGCCACCAGCAGAGACCGGGACAGGGCCTTCTTC. Protein: CATSRDRDRAFF.

The chain recombines TRBV7-8 with TRBJ2-1; a weak D match, TRBD2 (6 bases). From germline, CDR1 is SGHVS and CDR2 FQNEAQ. This CDR3 comprises 17 residues. Trimming removed 3 bases at V and 0 bases at J, with 15 bases between. The CDR3 sequence: CASSFNSGASSYNEQFF. The CDR3 DNA reads TGTGCCAGCAGCTTTAATAGCGGAGCCAGCTCCTACAATGAGCAGTTCTTC.

The V call is TRBV5-5, the J call TRBJ1-6; no clear D. The germline gives CDR1 SGHKS, CDR2 YYEKEE (reference sequence). Trimming took off 7 bases at V and 5 bases at J, with 13 bases between the two ends. The CDR3 totals 14 residues. Here the CDR3 reads CASHLSTDNSPLHF. The CDR3 DNA sequence: TGTGCCAGCCACCTGAGTACAGATAATTCACCCCTCCACTTT.

The genes are TRBV19 and TRBJ2-7; 13 bases fit TRBD2. CDR3 length: 17 residues. With V trimmed by 5 bases and J by 3 bases, 10 bases remained unmatched. CDR1 LNHDA and CDR2 SQIVND come from the germline V gene (reference sequence). The CDR3: CASSSGGLAGVFYEQYF. CDR3 DNA: TGTGCCAGTAGTTCCGGCGGACTAGCGGGAGTCTTCTACGAGCAGTACTTC.

This clonotype was seen a handful of times. The genes are TRBV15 and TRBJ2-7; a weak D match, TRBD2 (6 bases). The CDR3 totals 15 residues. Germline assignment: CDR1 LNHNV and CDR2 YYDKDF (reference sequence). Deletions cut 4 bases from V and 2 bases from J, with 15 bases between. The CDR3 bases are TGTGCCACCAGCACAGGGACTTCGGCGACCTACGAGCAGTACTTC. Protein sequence: CATSTGTSATYEQYF.

This clonotype was picked up a small number of times. The chain recombines TRBV7-8 with TRBJ2-5, with 9 bases identical to TRBD2. V gave up 4 bases and J gave up 5 bases; unmatched junction bases: 8. CDR1 is SGHVS and CDR2 is FQNEAQ in the germline V gene. There are 15 residues in the CDR3. This CDR3 reads CASSSQGLATETQYF. The DNA of the CDR3 is TGTGCCAGCAGCTCCCAGGGACTAGCTACGGAGACCCAGTACTTC.

The chain combines TRBV29-1 with TRBJ2-5, with D perhaps matching TRBD2 (5 bases). There are 14 residues in the CDR3. Deletions cut 8 bases from V and 1 base from J, with 17 bases between. Germline V gene sequence: CDR1 SQVTM, CDR2 ANQGSEA. CDR3 DNA sequence: TGCAGCTTAGGGATTGAGGGTTTCCAAGAGACCCAGTACTTC. Translated, it gives CSLGIEGFQETQYF.

The chain employs TRBV5-1 and TRBJ2-5; 7 bases fit TRBD1. CDR1 and CDR2 from the germline V gene are SGHRS and YFSETQ. The CDR3 totals 15 residues. The trim removed 4 bases at V and 2 bases at J, leaving 8 bases unmatched. CDR3 coding DNA: TGCGCCAGCAGCCTGGGACAGACCCGACAAGAGACCCAGTACTTC. Its translation is CASSLGQTRQETQYF. Drawing the rest from reference TRBV5-1 and TRBJ2-5, the complete variable domain is KAGVTQTPRYLIKTRGQQVTLSCSPISGHRSVSWYQQTPGQGLQFLFEYFSETQRNKGNFPGRFSGRQFSNSRSEMNVSTLELGDSALYLCASSLGQTRQETQYFGPGTRLLVL.

The genes are TRBV19 and TRBJ1-3; no definite D call. Germline loops: CDR1 LNHDA, CDR2 SQIVND (reference sequence). V was pared by 7 bases and J by 0 bases, with 7 bases between. This CDR3 comprises 13 residues. The CDR3 loop reads CASTATSGNTIYF. CDR3 nucleotides: TGTGCCAGTACAGCCACCTCTGGAAACACCATATATTTT.

The rearrangement uses TRBV19 and TRBJ2-1, with a weak D call TRBD2 (7 bases). The V end was cut by 8 bases, the J end by 9 bases, with 20 bases between. The CDR3 contains 14 residues. Germline V CDR1 and CDR2: LNHDA, SQIVND (reference sequence). CDR3 in amino acids: CASWASGGGGEQFF. The CDR3 DNA sequence: TGTGCCAGTTGGGCTAGCGGTGGAGGGGGTGAGCAGTTCTTC.

This clonotype was detected only a few times. This chain joins TRBV11-2 and TRBJ1-5; no definite D call. Trimming pared 0 bases from V and 6 bases from J, leaving 6 bases between. This CDR3 contains 13 residues. Germline V gene sequence: CDR1 SGHAT, CDR2 FQNNGV. The CDR3 nucleotides read TGTGCCAGCAGCTTAGATCAAAGTCAGCCCCAGCATTTT. This codes for CASSLDQSQPQHF. Supplemented by reference TRBV11-2 and TRBJ1-5, the full variable domain reads EAGVAQSPRYKIIEKRQSVAFWCNPISGHATLYWYQQILGQGPKLLIQFQNNGVVDDSQLPKDRFSAERLKGVDSTLKIQPAKLEDSAVYLCASSLDQSQPQHFGDGTRLSIL.

J is TRBJ1-2 and V is TRBV4-1, with 8 bases lining up with TRBD1. V was pared by 1 base and J by 7 bases, with 17 bases of the junction left unmatched. Germline V lookup: CDR1 MGHRA, CDR2 YSYEKL. The CDR3 is 18 amino acids. Written as DNA, the CDR3 is TGCGCCAGCAGCCAAGTCCTCAGCCGGACAGGGAGACGGGGTGGCTACACCTTC. As protein: CASSQVLSRTGRRGGYTF.

This clonotype turned up a few times. The J gene is TRBJ2-1, the V gene TRBV7-2; 7 bases align to TRBD2. Germline V CDR1 and CDR2: SGHTA, FQGNSA. CDR3 length equals 14 residues. V lost 7 bases to trimming and J lost 5 bases; unmatched junction nucleotides: 8. The CDR3 nucleotides are TGTGCCAGCACCTCGGGGGGTTACAACAATGAGCAGTTCTTC. It translates to CASTSGGYNNEQFF.

The chain joins TRBV5-1 to TRBJ1-5, with a weak D call TRBD1 (6 bases). The V and J ends lost 1 base and 5 bases respectively, with 10 bases between them. The germline CDR1 and CDR2 sequences are SGHRS and YFSETQ. This CDR3 has 14 residues. The CDR3 DNA is TGCGCCAGCAGCTTGTACCCAGGGGATCAGCCCCAGCATTTT. This sequence encodes CASSLYPGDQPQHF. Full variable domain (rest looked up from reference TRBV5-1 and TRBJ1-5): KAGVTQTPRYLIKTRGQQVTLSCSPISGHRSVSWYQQTPGQGLQFLFEYFSETQRNKGNFPGRFSGRQFSNSRSEMNVSTLELGDSALYLCASSLYPGDQPQHFGDGTRLSIL.

This clonotype has only a few counts. The V gene is TRBV7-2, the J gene TRBJ2-1; D is possibly TRBD1 or TRBD2 (7 bases each). V lost 6 bases and J lost 6, with 18 bases in between. This CDR3 comprises 15 residues. CDR1 is SGHTA and CDR2 is FQGNSA in the germline V gene. The DNA for the CDR3 is TGTGCCAGCAGACCCGGGAGGACAGGCAGCAATGAGCAGTTCTTC. The encoded protein is CASRPGRTGSNEQFF.

This clonotype was detected a few times. The V and J genes are TRBV6-1 and TRBJ2-3; the match to TRBD2 covers 10 bases. Germline V gene data show CDR1 as MNHNS and CDR2 as SASEGT. J gave up 5 bases and V 7 bases, and 9 bases lay outside the gene matches. This CDR3 is 15 amino acids long. This chain's CDR3 is CASKTLAGVLDTQYF. The CDR3 nucleotides are TGTGCCAGCAAGACGCTAGCGGGAGTATTAGATACGCAGTATTTT.

The gene calls are TRBV29-1 and TRBJ2-5, with D possibly matching TRBD1 (6 bases). V lost 3 bases and J lost 5, with 19 bases in between. CDR1 and CDR2 from the germline V gene are SQVTM and ANQGSEA. This CDR3 has 15 residues. The CDR3 coding sequence is TGCAGCGTTGATCTTTTGGGGGCTCAGGGTGAGACCCAGTACTTC. It specifies CSVDLLGAQGETQYF.

The genes are TRBV6-1 and TRBJ2-5; no definite D call. The V and J ends lost 6 bases and 8 bases respectively, with 10 bases between them. The CDR3 loop spans 11 amino acids. The germline V gene encodes CDR1 MNHNS and CDR2 SASEGT. CDR3 region: CASSDASTQYF. The CDR3 bases are TGTGCCAGCAGCGACGCCAGTACCCAGTACTTC.

This clonotype has a handful of counts. Its ends do not fully match the called genes, so a read error is possible. V gene TRBV6-1 combines with J gene TRBJ2-7, with D perhaps matching TRBD2 (5 bases). This CDR3 is 15 amino acids long. CDR1 MNHNS and CDR2 SASEGT come from the germline V gene. DNA of the CDR3: TGTGCCAGCAGGGAAGCGGCTACACCTCTCTACGAGCAGTACTTC. This codes for CASREAATPLYEQYF.

In its sample, this clonotype was seen a few times. V is TRBV18 and J is TRBJ2-5; possible D gene TRBD1, 6 bases. Trimming stripped 8 bases from V and 1 base from J, with 14 bases between. Per the germline V gene, CDR1 is KGHSH and CDR2 is LQKENI. CDR3 size: 14 residues. The CDR3, as DNA: TGTGCCAGCGCAGACTCGGACAGCCAAGAGACCCAGTACTTC. This sequence encodes CASADSDSQETQYF.

V is TRBV19 and J is TRBJ2-3, with 9 nucleotides matching TRBD2. With V trimmed by 3 bases and J by 3 bases, 7 bases remained unmatched. The CDR3 spans 16 residues. Germline V gene data show CDR1 as LNHDA and CDR2 as SQIVND (reference sequence). CDR3 nucleotide sequence: TGTGCCAGTAGTATTCGTAGCGGGAGTCCTACAGATACGCAGTATTTT. Translated: CASSIRSGSPTDTQYF.